The clone carrying this TCR beta chain came up many times. The antigen remains unidentified. This sample is drawn from a study of T cell repertoires in cytomegalovirus infection. Whole-study context: Matching HLA type, along with CMV infection, was indicated by public TCR beta signatures. Study-wide findings and caveats: CMV-specific TCR beta clonotypes restricted by HLA-C dominated the ex vivo response.

This CDR3 contains 13 residues. The V end lost 0 bases, the J end lost 4 bases, and 4 bases lay between the germline ends. In germline, CDR1 is MNHNY, CDR2 SVGAGI (reference sequence). TCRdb independently ran MiXCR on the reads; one entry per CDR3 protein. The table has fewer than 85,000 distinct CDR3 sequences, under 4.5% seen once. What was sequenced was PBMCs. The rearrangement links TRBV6-6 to TRBJ2-1; no clear D. This clonotype was sampled from a human donor in good health (CMV status not recorded). Some clones in this sample may be carry-over from other donors' samples. For the CDR3, the DNA is TGTGCCAGCAGTTACTCAGTGTACAATGAGCAGTTCTTC. This sequence encodes CASSYSVYNEQFF.